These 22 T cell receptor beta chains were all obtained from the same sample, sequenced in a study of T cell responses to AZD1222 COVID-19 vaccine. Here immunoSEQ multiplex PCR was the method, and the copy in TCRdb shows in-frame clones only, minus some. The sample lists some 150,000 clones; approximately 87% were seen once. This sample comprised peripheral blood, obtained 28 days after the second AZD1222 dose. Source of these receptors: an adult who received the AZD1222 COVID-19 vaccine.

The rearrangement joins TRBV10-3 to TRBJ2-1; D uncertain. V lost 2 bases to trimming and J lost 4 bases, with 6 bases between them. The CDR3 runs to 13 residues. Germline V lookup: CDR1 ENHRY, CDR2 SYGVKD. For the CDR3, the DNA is TGTGCCATCAGTGAGGACAATTACAATGAGCAGTTCTTC. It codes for CAISEDNYNEQFF.

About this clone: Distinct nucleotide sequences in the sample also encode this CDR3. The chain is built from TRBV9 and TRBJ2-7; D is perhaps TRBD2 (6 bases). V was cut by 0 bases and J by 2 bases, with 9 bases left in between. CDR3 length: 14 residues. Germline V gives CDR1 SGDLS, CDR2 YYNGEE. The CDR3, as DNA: TGTGCCAGCAGCGTAGCGGGCGGGACCTACGAGCAGTACTTC. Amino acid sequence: CASSVAGGTYEQYF. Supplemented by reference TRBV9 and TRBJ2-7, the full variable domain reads DSGVTQTPKHLITATGQRVTLRCSPRSGDLSVYWYQQSLDQGLQFLIQYYNGEERAKGNILERFSAQQFPDLHSELNLSSLELGDSALYFCASSVAGGTYEQYFGPGTRLTVT.

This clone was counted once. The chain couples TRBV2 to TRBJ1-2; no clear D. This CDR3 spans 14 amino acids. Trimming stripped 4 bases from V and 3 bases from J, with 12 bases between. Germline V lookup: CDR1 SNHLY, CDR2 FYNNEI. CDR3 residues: CASSVTLGDYGYTF. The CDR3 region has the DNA TGTGCCAGCAGTGTTACGCTTGGGGACTATGGCTACACCTTC.

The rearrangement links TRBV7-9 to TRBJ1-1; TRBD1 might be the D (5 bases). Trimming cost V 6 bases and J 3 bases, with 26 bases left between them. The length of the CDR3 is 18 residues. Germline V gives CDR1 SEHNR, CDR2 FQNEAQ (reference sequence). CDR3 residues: CASSSPASARSGDTEAFF. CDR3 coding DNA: TGTGCCAGCAGTTCCCCCGCGTCGGCTAGATCGGGGGACACTGAAGCTTTCTTT.

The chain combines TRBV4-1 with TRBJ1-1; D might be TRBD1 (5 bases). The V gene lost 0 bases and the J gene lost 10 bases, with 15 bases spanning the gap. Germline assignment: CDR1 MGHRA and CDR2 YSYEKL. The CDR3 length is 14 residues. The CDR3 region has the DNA TGCGCCAGCAGCCAAGAAGGGGCGAGGAGTGCAGCTTTCTTT. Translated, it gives CASSQEGARSAAFF.

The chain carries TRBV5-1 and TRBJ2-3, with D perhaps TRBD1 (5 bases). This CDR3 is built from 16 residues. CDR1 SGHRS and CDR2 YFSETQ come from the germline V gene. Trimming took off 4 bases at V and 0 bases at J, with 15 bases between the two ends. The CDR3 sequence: CASSARRQSSTDTQYF. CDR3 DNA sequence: TGCGCCAGCAGCGCGCGAAGACAGTCTAGCACAGATACGCAGTATTTT.

CDR3 loop: CASSLEPSGMGSAGTDTQYF. The CDR3 region has the DNA TGCGCCAGCAGCTTGGAACCTAGCGGGATGGGATCCGCCGGCACAGATACGCAGTATTTT. V is TRBV5-1 and J is TRBJ2-3; 9 bases match TRBD2. The V gene's germline CDR1 is SGHRS and CDR2 YFSETQ. V trimming: 0 bases; J trimming: 1 base; junction bases outside the gene matches: 15. CDR3 length equals 20 residues.

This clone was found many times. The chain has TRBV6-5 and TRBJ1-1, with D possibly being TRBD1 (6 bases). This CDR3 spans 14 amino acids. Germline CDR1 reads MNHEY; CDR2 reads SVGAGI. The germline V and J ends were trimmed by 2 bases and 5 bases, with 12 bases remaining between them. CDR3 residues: CASSYENRETEAFF. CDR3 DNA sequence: TGTGCCAGCAGTTACGAGAACAGGGAAACTGAAGCTTTCTTT.

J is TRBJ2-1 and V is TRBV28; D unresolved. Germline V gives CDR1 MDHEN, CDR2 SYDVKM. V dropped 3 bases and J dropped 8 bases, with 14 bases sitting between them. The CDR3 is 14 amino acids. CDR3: CASSFGTSIYEQFF. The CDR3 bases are TGTGCCAGCAGTTTTGGTACTTCCATCTATGAGCAGTTCTTC.

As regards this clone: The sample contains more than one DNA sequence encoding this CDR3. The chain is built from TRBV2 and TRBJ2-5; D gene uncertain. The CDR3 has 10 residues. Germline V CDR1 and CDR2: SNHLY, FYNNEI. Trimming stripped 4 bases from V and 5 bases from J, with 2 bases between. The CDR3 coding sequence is TGTGCCAGCAGTGTGGAGACCCAGTACTTC. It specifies CASSVETQYF. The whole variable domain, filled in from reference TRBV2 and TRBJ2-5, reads EPEVTQTPSHQVTQMGQEVILRCVPISNHLYFYWYRQILGQKVEFLVSFYNNEISEKSEIFDDQFSVERPDGSNFTLKIRSTKLEDSAMYFCASSVETQYFGPGTRLLVL.

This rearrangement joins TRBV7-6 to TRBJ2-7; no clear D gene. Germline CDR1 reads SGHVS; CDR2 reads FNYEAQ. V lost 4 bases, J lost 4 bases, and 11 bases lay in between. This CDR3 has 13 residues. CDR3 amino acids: CASSSSMGYEQYF. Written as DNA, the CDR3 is TGTGCCAGCAGCTCGAGCATGGGGTACGAGCAGTACTTC.

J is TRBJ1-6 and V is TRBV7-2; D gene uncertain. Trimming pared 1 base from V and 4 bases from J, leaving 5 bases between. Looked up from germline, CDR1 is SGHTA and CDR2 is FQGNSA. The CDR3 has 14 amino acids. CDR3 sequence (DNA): TGTGCCAGCAGCTTAGGGGATTATAATTCACCCCTCCACTTT. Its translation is CASSLGDYNSPLHF.

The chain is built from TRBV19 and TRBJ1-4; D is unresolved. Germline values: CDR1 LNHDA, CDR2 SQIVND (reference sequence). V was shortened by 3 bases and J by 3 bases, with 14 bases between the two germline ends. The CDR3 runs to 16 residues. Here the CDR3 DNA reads TGTGCCAGTAGTATGGCTAGGCGGATTGCTAATGAAAAACTGTTTTTT. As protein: CASSMARRIANEKLFF.

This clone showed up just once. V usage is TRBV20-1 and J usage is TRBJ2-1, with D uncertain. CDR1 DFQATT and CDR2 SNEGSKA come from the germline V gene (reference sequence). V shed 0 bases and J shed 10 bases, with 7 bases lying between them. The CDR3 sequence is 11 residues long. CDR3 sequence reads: CSARDLLEQFF. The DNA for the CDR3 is TGCAGTGCTAGAGATCTACTAGAGCAGTTCTTC.

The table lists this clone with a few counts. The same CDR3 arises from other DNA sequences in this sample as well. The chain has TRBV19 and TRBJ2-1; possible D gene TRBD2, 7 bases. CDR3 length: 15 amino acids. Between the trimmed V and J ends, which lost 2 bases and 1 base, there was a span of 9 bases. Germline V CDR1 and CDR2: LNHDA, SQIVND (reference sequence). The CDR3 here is CASSIRGGSYNEQFF. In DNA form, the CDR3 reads TGTGCCAGTAGTATAAGGGGGGGGTCCTACAATGAGCAGTTCTTC. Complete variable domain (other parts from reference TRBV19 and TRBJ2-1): DGGITQSPKYLFRKEGQNVTLSCEQNLNHDAMYWYRQDPGQGLRLIYYSQIVNDFQKGDIAEGYSVSREKKESFPLTVTSAQKNPTAFYLCASSIRGGSYNEQFFGPGTRLTVL.

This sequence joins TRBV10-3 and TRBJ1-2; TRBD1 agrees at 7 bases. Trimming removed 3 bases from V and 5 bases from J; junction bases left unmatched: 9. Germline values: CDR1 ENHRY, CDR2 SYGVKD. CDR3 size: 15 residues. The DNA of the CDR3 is TGTGCCATCAGTGATGGGGGAGGGGGCTGGTATGGCTACACCTTC. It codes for CAISDGGGGWYGYTF.

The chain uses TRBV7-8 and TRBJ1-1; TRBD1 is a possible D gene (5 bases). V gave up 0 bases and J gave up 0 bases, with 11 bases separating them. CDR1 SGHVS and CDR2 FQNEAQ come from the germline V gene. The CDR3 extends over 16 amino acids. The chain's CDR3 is CASSLAQGTLNTEAFF. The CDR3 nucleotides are TGTGCCAGCAGCTTAGCGCAGGGAACCCTGAACACTGAAGCTTTCTTT.

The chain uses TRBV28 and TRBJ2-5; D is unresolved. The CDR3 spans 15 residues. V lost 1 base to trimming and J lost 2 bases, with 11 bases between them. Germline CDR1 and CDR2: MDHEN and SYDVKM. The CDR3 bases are TGTGCCAGCAGTTTATTGTTGCGACCGCAAGAGACCCAGTACTTC. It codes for CASSLLLRPQETQYF.

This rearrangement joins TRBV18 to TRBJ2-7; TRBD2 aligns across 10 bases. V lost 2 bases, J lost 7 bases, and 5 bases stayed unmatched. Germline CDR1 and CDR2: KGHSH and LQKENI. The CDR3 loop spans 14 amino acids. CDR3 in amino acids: CASSPSGRVGEQYF. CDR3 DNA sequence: TGTGCCAGCTCACCAAGCGGGAGGGTGGGTGAGCAGTACTTC.

CDR3 region: CASTADSAHGYTF. CDR3 sequence (DNA): TGTGCCAGCACCGCCGACAGCGCACATGGCTACACCTTC. This chain joins TRBV28 and TRBJ1-2; D may be TRBD1 (5 bases). The CDR3 spans 13 residues. V was pared by 7 bases and J by 6 bases, with 15 bases between. The germline CDR1 and CDR2 sequences are MDHEN and SYDVKM.

The CDR3 sequence: CASSPDSNQPQHF. The CDR3 coding sequence is TGTGCCAGCTCTCCGGACAGCAATCAGCCCCAGCATTTT. The V call is TRBV18, the J call TRBJ1-5; D unresolved. This CDR3 spans 13 amino acids. CDR1 and CDR2 (germline): KGHSH, LQKENI. V was cut by 6 bases and J by 1 base, with 7 bases left in between. The entire variable domain, with the rest obtained from reference TRBV18 and TRBJ1-5, is as follows: NAGVMQNPRHLVRRRGQEARLRCSPMKGHSHVYWYRQLPEEGLKFMVYLQKENIIDESGMPKERFSAEFPKEGPSILRIQQVVRGDSAAYFCASSPDSNQPQHFGDGTRLSIL.

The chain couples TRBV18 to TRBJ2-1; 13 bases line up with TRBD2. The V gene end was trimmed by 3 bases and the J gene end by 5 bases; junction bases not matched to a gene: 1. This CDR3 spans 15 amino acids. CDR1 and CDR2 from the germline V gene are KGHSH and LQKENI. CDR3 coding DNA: TGTGCCAGCTCACCGGGACTAGCGGGAAACAATGAGCAGTTCTTC. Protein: CASSPGLAGNNEQFF. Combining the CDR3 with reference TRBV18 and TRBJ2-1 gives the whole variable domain NAGVMQNPRHLVRRRGQEARLRCSPMKGHSHVYWYRQLPEEGLKFMVYLQKENIIDESGMPKERFSAEFPKEGPSILRIQQVVRGDSAAYFCASSPGLAGNNEQFFGPGTRLTVL.